This is a list of T cell receptor beta chains from one sample in a study of cytomegalovirus exposure and HLA in healthy donors. Sequenced by immunoSEQ multiplex PCR; TCRdb stores in-frame clones only, minus some. The clone table shows roughly 45,000 clones, with the ten largest holding about 1.7%. Sequences were obtained from PBMCs. The receptors here all came from a woman in her thirties in good health and CMV-seronegative. CDR3s include the opening cysteine and the closing phenylalanine or tryptophan. Fields, in order: V gene, D gene, J gene, CDR3 protein, CDR3 DNA. D genes are given only for firm matches.

>TRBV2|-|TRBJ2-2
CASSGWSYTGELFF
TGTGCCAGCAGCGGATGGAGCTACACCGGGGAGCTGTTTTTT
>TRBV30|-|TRBJ1-3
CAWRGPGRGLRNTIYF
TGTGCCTGGAGGGGGCCGGGCAGGGGATTGAGAAACACCATATATTTT
>TRBV5-1|TRBD2|TRBJ2-7
CASSLSLAGEQYF
TGCGCCAGCAGCTTGTCACTAGCGGGCGAGCAGTACTTC
>TRBV20-1|-|TRBJ2-5
CSARSLETQYF
TGCAGTGCTAGAAGCTTGGAGACCCAGTACTTC
>TRBV6-6|-|TRBJ2-4
CASSYEVLAKNIQYF
TGTGCCAGCAGTTACGAGGTGTTAGCCAAAAACATTCAGTACTTC
>TRBV5-1|TRBD1|TRBJ1-5
CASSPDGQGGQPQHF
TGCGCCAGCAGCCCGGATGGACAGGGGGGTCAGCCCCAGCATTTT
>TRBV19|TRBD2|TRBJ2-5
CASSGLAATQETQYF
TGTGCCAGTAGTGGACTAGCGGCAACCCAAGAGACCCAGTACTTC
>TRBV6-6|TRBD1|TRBJ1-2
CASSDRVGYGYTF
TGTGCCAGCAGCGACAGGGTAGGCTATGGCTACACCTTC
>TRBV27|TRBD2|TRBJ2-3
CASSLLRVAGDTDTQYF
TGTGCCAGCAGTCTACTCCGGGTAGCGGGAGACACAGATACGCAGTATTTT
>TRBV5-1|-|TRBJ2-7
CASSLDRVDYEQYF
TGCGCCAGCAGCTTGGACAGGGTGGACTACGAGCAGTACTTC
>TRBV5-1|TRBD1|TRBJ1-1
CASSIRQGENTEAFF
TGCGCCAGCAGCATAAGACAGGGTGAGAACACTGAAGCTTTCTTT
>TRBV10-3|TRBD1|TRBJ2-7
CAVGQGSYEQYF
TGTGCCGTGGGACAGGGTTCCTACGAGCAGTACTTC
>TRBV7-9|-|TRBJ1-1
CASSQQGTEAFF
TGTGCCAGCTCTCAACAGGGCACTGAAGCTTTCTTT
>TRBV5-1|TRBD1|TRBJ1-2
CASSRGQGNYGYTF
TGCGCCAGCAGCCGTGGACAGGGGAACTATGGCTACACCTTC
>TRBV28|-|TRBJ1-1
CASSPTRGGTEAFF
TGTGCCAGCAGTCCCACAAGGGGGGGGACTGAAGCTTTCTTT
>TRBV9|TRBD2|TRBJ2-7
CASSVTSGSLEQYF
TGTGCCAGCAGCGTGACTAGCGGGAGTCTCGAGCAGTACTTC
>TRBV30|-|TRBJ1-3
CAWDSLGLFFSGNTIYF
TGTGCCTGGGACAGCCTGGGACTCTTCTTTTCTGGAAACACCATATATTTT
>TRBV19|-|TRBJ1-2
CASSIGAQGLYGYTF
TGTGCCAGTAGTATAGGGGCACAGGGCCTCTATGGCTACACCTTC
>TRBV5-1|TRBD2|TRBJ2-7
CASSIGRSSYEQYF
TGCGCCAGCAGTATCGGGAGGAGCTCCTACGAGCAGTACTTC
>TRBV13|TRBD1|TRBJ2-2
CASSRGLTGGTGELFF
TGTGCCAGCAGCAGGGGACTGACAGGGGGCACCGGGGAGCTGTTTTTT
>TRBV19|-|TRBJ2-7
CATKGGPGLTYEQYF
TGTGCCACCAAGGGCGGCCCGGGACTTACCTACGAGCAGTACTTC
>TRBV19|TRBD1|TRBJ1-1
CASSPGTANTEAFF
TGTGCCAGTAGTCCGGGGACAGCGAACACTGAAGCTTTCTTT
>TRBV15|-|TRBJ2-5
CATSRPSGGPNQETQYF
TGTGCCACCAGCAGACCTTCAGGCGGGCCAAACCAAGAGACCCAGTACTTC
>TRBV6-5|-|TRBJ2-6
CASSPSVSGANVLTF
TGTGCCAGCAGTCCCAGTGTCTCTGGGGCCAACGTCCTGACTTTC
>TRBV30|-|TRBJ1-1
CAWSTNLASTEAFF
TGTGCCTGGAGTACTAACTTGGCCTCCACTGAAGCTTTCTTT
>TRBV5-1|TRBD1|TRBJ1-2
CASSSTGNGYTF
TGCGCCAGCAGCTCGACAGGGAATGGCTACACCTTC
>TRBV29-1|-|TRBJ2-7
CSVEGRGAYEQYF
TGCAGCGTTGAAGGGCGGGGCGCCTACGAGCAGTACTTC
>TRBV18|TRBD1|TRBJ1-2
CASSASRQGRDYTF
TGTGCCAGCTCAGCCTCTCGACAGGGTCGAGACTACACCTTC
>TRBV5-1|TRBD2|TRBJ2-5
CASSLGTSGRSWETQYF
TGCGCCAGCAGCTTGGGGACTAGCGGGAGGTCGTGGGAGACCCAGTACTTC
>TRBV25-1|TRBD1|TRBJ1-2
CASSEGGTGAGGYTF
TGTGCCAGCAGTGAAGGAGGGACAGGGGCGGGCGGCTACACCTTC
>TRBV30|TRBD2|TRBJ2-2
CACTLAGVTGELFF
TGTGCCTGTACCCTAGCGGGAGTCACCGGGGAGCTGTTTTTT
>TRBV30|-|TRBJ1-5
CAWKTGTRNQPQHF
TGTGCCTGGAAAACCGGGACACGCAATCAGCCCCAGCATTTT
>TRBV18|-|TRBJ1-4
CASSPTRAQTNEKLFF
TGTGCCAGCTCACCAACCAGGGCGCAAACTAATGAAAAACTGTTTTTT
>TRBV2|-|TRBJ2-1
CASSRGLEQFF
TGTGCCAGCAGCAGGGGATTGGAGCAGTTCTTC
>TRBV4-1|-|TRBJ1-4
CASSQERGRKEKLFF
TGCGCCAGCAGCCAAGAGCGGGGGCGGAAGGAAAAACTGTTTTTT
>TRBV2|-|TRBJ1-5
CASSPEGLGNQPQHF
TGTGCCAGCAGCCCCGAGGGTCTGGGCAATCAGCCCCAGCATTTT
>TRBV30|TRBD1|TRBJ1-2
CAWTPDRVFGGYTF
TGTGCCTGGACCCCGGACAGGGTATTTGGTGGCTACACCTTC
>TRBV6-1|TRBD1|TRBJ2-7
CASSATGTGSYEQYF
TGTGCCAGCAGTGCGACCGGGACAGGGTCCTACGAGCAGTACTTC
>TRBV30|TRBD1|TRBJ2-3
CAWGLGGLLSPTDTQYF
TGTGCCTGGGGCCTAGGGGGCCTTCTATCTCCCACAGATACGCAGTATTTT
>TRBV6-5|-|TRBJ2-3
CASSPWGGTDTQYF
TGTGCCAGCAGTCCATGGGGGGGCACAGATACGCAGTATTTT
>TRBV28|TRBD1|TRBJ1-1
CASTPGDRDFTEAFF
TGTGCCAGCACGCCTGGGGACAGGGATTTCACTGAAGCTTTCTTT
>TRBV6-1|-|TRBJ1-2
CASTGWGRVHYGYTF
TGTGCCAGCACTGGATGGGGCAGGGTGCACTATGGCTACACCTTC
>TRBV6-5|TRBD2|TRBJ2-7
CASSFQAGGPDEQYF
TGTGCCAGCAGTTTCCAGGCGGGAGGGCCGGACGAGCAGTACTTC
>TRBV27|-|TRBJ2-1
CASSLVADPPDEQFF
TGTGCCAGCAGTTTGGTAGCGGACCCTCCGGATGAGCAGTTCTTC
>TRBV29-1|-|TRBJ2-7
CSVEAPHRRGRYEQYF
TGCAGCGTTGAAGCCCCCCACCGGCGGGGGCGGTACGAGCAGTACTTC